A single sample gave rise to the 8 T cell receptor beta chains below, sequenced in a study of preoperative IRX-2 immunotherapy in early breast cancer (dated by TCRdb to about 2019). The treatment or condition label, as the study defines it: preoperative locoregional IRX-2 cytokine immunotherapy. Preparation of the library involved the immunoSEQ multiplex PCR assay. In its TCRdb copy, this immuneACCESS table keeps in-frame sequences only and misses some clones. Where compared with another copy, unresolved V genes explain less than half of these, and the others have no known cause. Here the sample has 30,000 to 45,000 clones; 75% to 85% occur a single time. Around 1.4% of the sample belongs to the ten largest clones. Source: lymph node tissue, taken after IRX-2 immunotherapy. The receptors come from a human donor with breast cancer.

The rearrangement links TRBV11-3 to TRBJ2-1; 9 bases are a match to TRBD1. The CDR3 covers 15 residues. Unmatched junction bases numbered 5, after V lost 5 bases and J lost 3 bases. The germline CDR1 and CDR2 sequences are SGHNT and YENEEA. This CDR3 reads CASSREGQGYNEQFF. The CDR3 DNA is TGTGCCAGCAGCAGAGAGGGACAGGGCTACAATGAGCAGTTCTTC.

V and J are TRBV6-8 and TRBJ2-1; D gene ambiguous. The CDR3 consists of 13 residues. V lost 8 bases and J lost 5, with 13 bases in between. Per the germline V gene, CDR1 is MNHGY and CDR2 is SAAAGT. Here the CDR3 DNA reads TGTGCCAGCGCCCCTAGTCTGGACAATGAGCAGTTCTTC. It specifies CASAPSLDNEQFF.

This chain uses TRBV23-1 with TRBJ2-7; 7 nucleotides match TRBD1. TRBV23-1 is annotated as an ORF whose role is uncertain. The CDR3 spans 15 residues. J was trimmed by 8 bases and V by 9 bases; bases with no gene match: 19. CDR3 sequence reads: CARTQRAQGFGKQYF. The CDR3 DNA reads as TGCGCCAGAACTCAAAGGGCACAGGGGTTTGGAAAGCAGTACTTC.

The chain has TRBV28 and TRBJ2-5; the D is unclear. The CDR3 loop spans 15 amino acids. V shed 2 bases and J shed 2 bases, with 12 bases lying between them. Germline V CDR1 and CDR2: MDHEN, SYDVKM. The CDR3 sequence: CASSLTPYSQETQYF. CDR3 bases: TGTGCCAGCAGTTTAACCCCCTACAGTCAAGAGACCCAGTACTTC.

In DNA, the CDR3 is TGCGCCAGCAGCTTGGGTGGTGGTTCTGGGGCCAACGTCCTGACTTTC. It specifies CASSLGGGSGANVLTF. The gene calls are TRBV5-1 and TRBJ2-6, with D hard to call. Trimming left V 0 bases short and J 1 base short, with 8 bases between. CDR1 SGHRS and CDR2 YFSETQ come from the germline V gene. This CDR3 has 16 amino acids. The full variable domain, in which reference TRBV5-1 and TRBJ2-6 provide the parts outside the CDR3, is KAGVTQTPRYLIKTRGQQVTLSCSPISGHRSVSWYQQTPGQGLQFLFEYFSETQRNKGNFPGRFSGRQFSNSRSEMNVSTLELGDSALYLCASSLGGGSGANVLTFGAGSRLTVL.

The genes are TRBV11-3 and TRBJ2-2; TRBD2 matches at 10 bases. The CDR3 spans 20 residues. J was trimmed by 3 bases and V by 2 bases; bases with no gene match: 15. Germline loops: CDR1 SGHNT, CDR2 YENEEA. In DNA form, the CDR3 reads TGTGCCAGCAGCTTATACTCTGGCGGAGCGGGGGGGTCTCACACCGGGGAGCTGTTTTTT. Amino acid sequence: CASSLYSGGAGGSHTGELFF.

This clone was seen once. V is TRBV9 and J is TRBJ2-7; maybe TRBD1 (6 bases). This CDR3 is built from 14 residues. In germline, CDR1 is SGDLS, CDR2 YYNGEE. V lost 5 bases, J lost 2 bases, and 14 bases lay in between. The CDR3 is CASSKTGTTYEQYF. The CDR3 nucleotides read TGTGCCAGCAGTAAAACCGGGACAACCTACGAGCAGTACTTC.

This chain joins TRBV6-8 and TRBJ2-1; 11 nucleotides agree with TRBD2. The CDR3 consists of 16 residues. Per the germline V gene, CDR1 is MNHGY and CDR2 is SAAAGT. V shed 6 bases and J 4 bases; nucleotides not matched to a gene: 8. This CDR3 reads CASSPETSGAYNEQFF. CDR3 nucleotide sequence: TGTGCCAGCAGCCCGGAGACTAGCGGGGCTTACAATGAGCAGTTCTTC.